These T cell receptor beta chains were read from a single sample in a study of cytomegalovirus exposure and HLA in healthy donors. Assay used: immunoSEQ multiplex PCR; TCRdb lists only in-frame clones, some missing. The data hold some 140,000 clones, with roughly 90% observed a single time. The sample comprised PBMCs. Receptors originate from a young man in good health and CMV-seropositive. Each CDR3 is given with its conserved first and last residue. The D gene is left open where the match is weak. Where a row states a size, it is once, few, many or the class of an expanded clone; other rows omit it.

D	J	size	V	DNA	CDR3
TRBD1	TRBJ1-1	-	TRBV7-8	TGTGCCAGCAGCTTAAACCGACAGGGTGGTGTCACTGAAGCTTTCTTT	CASSLNRQGGVTEAFF
TRBD1	TRBJ2-5	-	TRBV6-4	TGTGCCAGCAGTGACATCGGAGGACAGGGGGCGGAAGAGACCCAGTACTTC	CASSDIGGQGAEETQYF
TRBD1	TRBJ1-2	-	TRBV27	TGTGCCAGCAGTTCGTATAGATCTCAGGGGGCGCGGGGCTATGGCTACACCTTC	CASSSYRSQGARGYGYTF
-	TRBJ2-7	-	TRBV19	TGTGCCAGTAGTAGGACAGAAACCTACGAGCAGTACTTC	CASSRTETYEQYF
TRBD2	TRBJ2-1	-	TRBV7-2	TGTGCCAGCAGCTACGGGGGGCTAGCGGGTCACCCCAAAGAGCAGTTCTTC	CASSYGGLAGHPKEQFF
TRBD2	TRBJ2-1	-	TRBV6-5	TGTGCCAGCAGGATTGGGACTAGCCCTTACAATGAGCAGTTCTTC	CASRIGTSPYNEQFF
-	TRBJ2-7	-	TRBV5-1	TGCGCCAGCGGGGAATCGACGGGGTACGAGCAGTACTTC	CASGESTGYEQYF
TRBD1	TRBJ1-5	-	TRBV7-9	TGTGCCAGCAGCGAGGGACAGGGCTATCAGCCCCAGCATTTT	CASSEGQGYQPQHF
-	TRBJ2-7	-	TRBV2	TGTGCCAGCAGTGAAGTCCGGGGGTCCTACGAGCAGTACTTC	CASSEVRGSYEQYF
TRBD2	TRBJ2-3	-	TRBV29-1	TGCAGTACGAGCGGGGGGGACCCGGATACGCAGTATTTT	CSTSGGDPDTQYF
-	TRBJ2-2	-	TRBV9	TGTGCCAGCAGCCCCACGGGCAGGGGGAGGACCGGGGAGCTGTTTTTT	CASSPTGRGRTGELFF
TRBD2	TRBJ2-7	-	TRBV7-9	TGTGCCAGCAGCTTAGCCGGACTAGCGTCGAACGAGCAGTACTTC	CASSLAGLASNEQYF
TRBD2	TRBJ2-3	-	TRBV4-3	TGCGCCAGCAGCCCTGATAGCGGGAGAGCACCCTCAGATACGCAGTATTTT	CASSPDSGRAPSDTQYF
TRBD1	TRBJ2-1	-	TRBV6-5	TGTGCCAGCAGTTACTCGGGACAGGGTAACCTCAATGAGCAGTTCTTC	CASSYSGQGNLNEQFF
-	TRBJ2-2	once	TRBV30	TGTGCCTGGAGGCCGGACTCCGTCGGGGAGCTGTTTTTT	CAWRPDSVGELFF
TRBD1	TRBJ1-2	-	TRBV4-1	TGCGCCAGCAGCCAAGAGGGAGGACAGGGATTAAACTATGGCTACACCTTC	CASSQEGGQGLNYGYTF
-	TRBJ2-7	-	TRBV4-3	TGCGCCAGCAGCCGAGGATCCATCCCCTACGAGCAGTACTTC	CASSRGSIPYEQYF
TRBD1	TRBJ2-2	-	TRBV6-5	TGTGCCAGCAGTCGTGACAGGGGGAACACCGGGGAGCTGTTTTTT	CASSRDRGNTGELFF
-	TRBJ2-2	-	TRBV5-1	TGCGCCAGCAGCTTGGGGGCCATTACCGGGGAGCTGTTTTTT	CASSLGAITGELFF
-	TRBJ1-4	-	TRBV6-1	TGTGCCAGCAGTGAATACGCTTTATGGCAGGCGAATGAAAAACTGTTTTTT	CASSEYALWQANEKLFF
TRBD1	TRBJ1-6	once	TRBV30	TGTGCCTGGGAGGACAGGGGGAGTTTCGGGCCCCTCCACTTT	CAWEDRGSFGPLHF
TRBD1	TRBJ1-2	-	TRBV15	TGTGCCACCAGCAGAGATCGAGTGGGGACAGGGGGCTATGGCTACACCTTC	CATSRDRVGTGGYGYTF
-	TRBJ1-2	few	TRBV15	TGTGCCACCAGCAAGACAGACCTCTATGGCTACACCTTC	CATSKTDLYGYTF
-	TRBJ2-2	few	TRBV13	TGTGCCAGCTCCGGTACGAACACCGGGGAGCTGTTTTTT	CASSGTNTGELFF
TRBD1	TRBJ2-3	once	TRBV4-3	TGCGCCAGCAGCGCCTGGGACAGCATCACAGATACGCAGTATTTT	CASSAWDSITDTQYF
TRBD2	TRBJ2-2	-	TRBV14	TGTGCCAGCAGCCCATCTAGCGGGGGCCTTCTCACCGGGGAGCTGTTTTTT	CASSPSSGGLLTGELFF
-	TRBJ1-2	-	TRBV7-9	TGTGCCAGCAGCTTAGAGTTGGCGGGGCGGATAAGGGGCTACACCTTC	CASSLELAGRIRGYTF
-	TRBJ2-5	-	TRBV5-1	TGCGCCAGCAGCGTCCGGGACACCTGGCGCCAAGAGACCCAGTACTTC	CASSVRDTWRQETQYF
-	TRBJ1-2	-	TRBV7-9	TGTGCCAGCAGCCCCAGCGCGGTCGCTAACTATGGCTACACCTTC	CASSPSAVANYGYTF
-	TRBJ2-1	-	TRBV10-3	TGTGCCATCAGTGAGGCGGGATTGAACAGTGAGCAGTTCTTC	CAISEAGLNSEQFF
TRBD2	TRBJ2-7	-	TRBV6-1	TGTGCCAGCAGTGTTGCTCCGGGGGTAATCCTAGCGGGAGGCTCCTACGAGCAGTACTTC	CASSVAPGVILAGGSYEQYF
TRBD2	TRBJ2-3	-	TRBV5-1	TGCGCCAGCAGCTTGTGGCGGGGGGGCGGCACAGATACGCAGTATTTT	CASSLWRGGGTDTQYF
TRBD2	TRBJ2-1	-	TRBV30	TGTGCCTGGATATCGGGACTAGCTTACAATGAGCAGTTCTTC	CAWISGLAYNEQFF
TRBD1	TRBJ1-1	once	TRBV13	TGTGCCAGCAGCCCTTCTGGTCACAGGGGGAGGTTCACTGAAGCTTTCTTT	CASSPSGHRGRFTEAFF
TRBD2	TRBJ2-3	-	TRBV6-5	TGTGCCAGCAGTCAGAAGCGGGGGAGCTCAGATACGCAGTATTTT	CASSQKRGSSDTQYF
TRBD1	TRBJ2-2	once	TRBV4-1	TGCGCCAGCAGCCCCCAGGCGTCAGGGGGGAACACCGGGGAGCTGTTTTTT	CASSPQASGGNTGELFF
TRBD1	TRBJ1-2	-	TRBV5-1	TGCGCCAGCAGCCCCGACCGGGACAGAGACTATGGCTACACCTTC	CASSPDRDRDYGYTF
-	TRBJ1-6	-	TRBV19	TGTGCCAGTACTCCCCGAAGTGAGAGCTCCTATAATTCACCCCTCCACTTT	CASTPRSESSYNSPLHF
-	TRBJ2-7	-	TRBV6-5	TGTGCCAGCAGTCCTGACAAGGGGCGCGTCGGCGAGCAGTACTTC	CASSPDKGRVGEQYF
-	TRBJ2-6	-	TRBV6-5	TGTGCCAGCTCCGGACTGAACTCTGGGGCCAACGTCCTGACTTTC	CASSGLNSGANVLTF
TRBD2	TRBJ2-1	-	TRBV27	TGTGCCAGCGTAGCGGGGGGCTCCTACAATGAGCAGTTCTTC	CASVAGGSYNEQFF
TRBD2	TRBJ2-7	-	TRBV27	TGTGCCAGCAGTTCCCGAGCGGGGTTGAGCCACGAGCAGTACTTC	CASSSRAGLSHEQYF
-	TRBJ1-5	-	TRBV28	TGTGCCAGCAGGCAGGGTAGTCAGCCCCAGCATTTT	CASRQGSQPQHF
TRBD2	TRBJ2-7	-	TRBV2	TGTGCCAGCAGACACAGACTAGCGGGAGGATTGAGCTCCTACGAGCAGTACTTC	CASRHRLAGGLSSYEQYF
TRBD2	TRBJ2-3	-	TRBV4-1	TGCGCCAGCAGCCAAGTGGCTAGCGGGGGCACAGATACGCAGTATTTT	CASSQVASGGTDTQYF
TRBD2	TRBJ2-2	-	TRBV18	TGTGCCAGCTCACACCGGACTAGCGGGAGAACCGGGGAGCTGTTTTTT	CASSHRTSGRTGELFF
-	TRBJ1-2	-	TRBV5-4	TGTGCCAGCAGCTTAAAATCCACCCAGGCTAACTATGGCTACACCTTC	CASSLKSTQANYGYTF
-	TRBJ2-5	-	TRBV19	TGTGCCAGTAGTATAGGGAACTCCGGGGGGCCGGGAGAGACCCAGTACTTC	CASSIGNSGGPGETQYF
TRBD1	TRBJ1-5	-	TRBV6-1	TGTGCCAGCAAGCTAGGGACAGTTGGTCAGCCCCAGCATTTT	CASKLGTVGQPQHF
-	TRBJ1-5	few	TRBV30	TGTGCCTGGAGTAACAGGTATAGCAATCAGCCCCAGCATTTT	CAWSNRYSNQPQHF
-	TRBJ2-7	-	TRBV6-5	TGTGCCAGCAGTCCCTACGAGGCTACAGGGTTCGAGCAGTACTTC	CASSPYEATGFEQYF
-	TRBJ2-1	-	TRBV20-1	TGCAGTGCTAGCACTGGAGTGGATCAGTTCTTC	CSASTGVDQFF
-	TRBJ2-5	-	TRBV7-9	TGTGCCAGCAGCTTAACAGGGCCAGAGACCCAGTACTTC	CASSLTGPETQYF
TRBD2	TRBJ2-7	-	TRBV4-3	TGCGCCAGCAGACAAAGCACGGGCGGGGGGGCCTACGAGCAGTACTTC	CASRQSTGGGAYEQYF
TRBD1	TRBJ1-1	-	TRBV30	TGTGCCTGGGGGACAGGGAGTTCCTTCGCTTTCTTT	CAWGTGSSFAFF